These 22 T cell receptor beta chains came from one sample sequenced in a study of Ad26.COV2.S vaccination and SARS-CoV-2 variants. Libraries were prepared by immunoSEQ multiplex PCR; TCRdb keeps only in-frame clonotypes and omits some of them. Found here are 300,000 to 350,000 clones, 80% to 90% of them singletons; the top ten hold about 11%. The treatment was: some 20 received Ad26.COV2.S at low or high dose, single or two shots; about five received placebo; per-sample allocation not given. Repertoires come from day 63 after the first vaccine or placebo injection. The sequencing here drew on peripheral blood, taken in a trial of Ad26.COV2.S vaccine versus placebo. The receptors were sampled from a person between 18 and 65 years old who received the Ad26.COV2.S COVID-19 vaccine or a placebo.

The chain combines TRBV7-6 with TRBJ1-3; 8 bases are shared with TRBD1. CDR1 is SGHVS and CDR2 is FNYEAQ in the germline V gene. V gave up 5 bases and J gave up 4 bases; unmatched junction bases: 4. The CDR3 extends over 14 amino acids. In nucleotides, the CDR3 is TGTGCCAGCAGCCCCAGGGGGCCCGGAAACACCATATATTTT. It yields the protein CASSPRGPGNTIYF.

This rearrangement joins TRBV27 to TRBJ2-2, with TRBD2 matching over 12 bases. The junction had 5 bases not matched to a gene; V was cut back by 2 bases and J by 1 base. This CDR3 has 18 amino acids. Germline-derived CDR1 and CDR2 are MNHEY and SMNVEV (reference sequence). The CDR3 sequence: CASSLRLAGAKNTGELFF. In DNA form, the CDR3 reads TGTGCCAGCAGTTTAAGACTAGCGGGGGCGAAGAACACCGGGGAGCTGTTTTTT.

The chain carries TRBV20-1 and TRBJ2-3, with TRBD2 matching over 7 bases. Losses at the gene ends were 3 bases for V and 5 bases for J; bases not matched to a gene: 8. The germline gives CDR1 DFQATT, CDR2 SNEGSKA (reference sequence). This CDR3 contains 14 residues. This chain's CDR3 is CSASWGGRQDTQYF. CDR3 DNA sequence: TGCAGTGCTAGTTGGGGCGGGAGACAAGATACGCAGTATTTT.

The chain uses TRBV27 and TRBJ2-7; the D is unclear. CDR1 is MNHEY, CDR2 SMNVEV, per germline (reference sequence). This CDR3 is 13 amino acids long. V lost 7 bases and J 10 bases, leaving 20 bases between the germline ends. The DNA for the CDR3 is TGTGCCAGCACTTCCCTCCCCCAGATGCAACAGTACTTC. It is translated as CASTSLPQMQQYF.

The chain carries TRBV7-3 and TRBJ2-1, with TRBD2 matching 11 bases. Germline assignment: CDR1 SGHTA and CDR2 FQGTGA. V dropped 5 bases and J dropped 7; count of bases not matched to a gene: 22. The CDR3 runs 20 residues. The CDR3 reads CASSPRPPGLAAPAGNEQFF. The CDR3 DNA follows: TGTGCCAGCAGCCCGCGACCGCCGGGACTAGCGGCCCCGGCGGGTAATGAGCAGTTCTTC.

This chain joins TRBV4-3 and TRBJ2-7; the D gene is possibly TRBD2 (6 bases). CDR1 and CDR2 (germline): LGHNA, YSLEER. The CDR3 consists of 16 residues. The germline V and J ends were trimmed by 0 bases and 3 bases, with 15 bases remaining between them. CDR3 sequence reads: CASSQDWGTQVYEQYF. CDR3 nucleotides: TGCGCCAGCAGCCAAGATTGGGGGACTCAAGTCTACGAGCAGTACTTC.

This clone has a single count. The V gene is TRBV4-1, the J gene TRBJ2-5; D might be TRBD2 (6 bases). The V gene lost 0 bases and the J gene lost 3 bases, with 8 bases spanning the gap. Germline V gene lookup returns CDR1 MGHRA and CDR2 YSYEKL. CDR3 length equals 14 residues. The DNA for the CDR3 is TGCGCCAGCAGCCAAGACGGCGGGAAAGAGACCCAGTACTTC. Translated: CASSQDGGKETQYF.

The rearrangement joins TRBV7-2 to TRBJ2-7, with D possibly TRBD1 on 5 matching bases. The CDR3 is 15 residues long. The germline V gene encodes CDR1 SGHTA and CDR2 FQGNSA. The V end lost 6 bases, the J end lost 7 bases, and 22 bases lay between the germline ends. The CDR3 loop is CASSLKTAPTMEQYF. For the CDR3, the DNA is TGTGCCAGCAGTTTAAAGACAGCTCCTACGATGGAGCAGTACTTC.

The chain employs TRBV28 and TRBJ2-2; 10 bases are a match to TRBD1. Looked up from germline, CDR1 is MDHEN and CDR2 is SYDVKM. The CDR3 spans 14 residues. V dropped 10 bases and J dropped 7; count of bases not matched to a gene: 9. The CDR3 bases are TGTGCCACCACCGGGACAGGGGTTCACGGGGAGCTGTTTTTT. The encoded protein is CATTGTGVHGELFF.

The chain joins TRBV24-1 to TRBJ2-7; 8 nucleotides align to TRBD2. In germline, CDR1 is KGHDR, CDR2 SFDVKD. V lost 1 base to trimming and J lost 2 bases; unmatched junction nucleotides: 3. The CDR3 loop spans 15 amino acids. The CDR3 here is CATSDFAGGAYEQYF. DNA for the CDR3: TGTGCCACCAGTGATTTTGCGGGGGGAGCCTACGAGCAGTACTTC.

The chain joins TRBV11-2 to TRBJ1-1; 7 bases are shared with TRBD1. Germline CDR1 is SGHAT and CDR2 is FQNNGV. CDR3 length: 14 amino acids. V lost 5 bases to trimming and J lost 2 bases; unmatched junction nucleotides: 5. The CDR3 region has the DNA TGTGCCAGCAGCACTCGACAGGGCAACACTGAAGCTTTCTTT. Amino acid sequence: CASSTRQGNTEAFF.

This chain joins TRBV19 and TRBJ1-5; 8 bases are a match to TRBD1. The CDR3 loop spans 15 amino acids. CDR1 and CDR2 (germline): LNHDA, SQIVND (reference sequence). J was trimmed by 5 bases and V by 5 bases; bases with no gene match: 8. CDR3 in amino acids: CASSERDRIHQPQHF. The CDR3 DNA is TGTGCCAGTAGTGAGAGGGACAGGATTCATCAGCCCCAGCATTTT.

This clone was seen a single time. The V and J genes are TRBV19 and TRBJ1-4; a weak D match, TRBD1 (6 bases). Looked up from germline, CDR1 is LNHDA and CDR2 is SQIVND (reference sequence). Deletions cut 3 bases from V and 8 bases from J, with 16 bases between. This CDR3 has 15 amino acids. This CDR3 reads CASSMTRGLPEKLFF. CDR3 DNA sequence: TGTGCCAGTAGTATGACCAGGGGCTTGCCGGAAAAACTGTTTTTT.

The chain recombines TRBV4-2 with TRBJ2-7; 7 bases match TRBD1. Trimming cost V 1 base and J 4 bases; bases outside gene matches: 19. Germline V gives CDR1 LGHNA, CDR2 YNFKEQ. CDR3 length equals 19 residues. CDR3 nucleotides: TGTGCCAGCAGCCAAGCGTTCACAACAGGAGGACAGGCCGCTTACGAGCAGTACTTC. This codes for CASSQAFTTGGQAAYEQYF.

The rearrangement links TRBV28 to TRBJ1-2; possible D gene TRBD1, 6 bases. The V gene's germline CDR1 is MDHEN and CDR2 SYDVKM. Trimming cost V 2 bases and J 4 bases, with 11 bases left between them. The CDR3 contains 14 residues. The CDR3 loop is CASSLADRAYGYTF. The CDR3 DNA is TGTGCCAGCAGTTTAGCGGACAGAGCCTATGGCTACACCTTC.

This chain connects TRBV6-6 to TRBJ1-4, with a tentative D call TRBD1 (5 bases). CDR3 length equals 12 residues. Germline CDR1 is MNHNY and CDR2 is SVGAGI (reference sequence). V dropped 11 bases and J dropped 5 bases, with 12 bases sitting between them. The CDR3 loop is CAGGGANEKLFF. For the CDR3, the DNA is TGTGCCGGGGGAGGGGCAAATGAAAAACTGTTTTTT.

The chain employs TRBV3-1 (or the pseudogene TRBV3-2) and TRBJ2-4; D not certain. With 0 bases removed from V and 0 bases from J, the gap between germline ends came to 6 bases. Looked up from germline, CDR1 is LGHDT and CDR2 is YNNKEL (reference sequence). The CDR3 extends over 15 amino acids. The CDR3 loop is CASSQERLAKNIQYF. The DNA of the CDR3 is TGTGCCAGCAGCCAAGAACGTTTAGCCAAAAACATTCAGTACTTC.

The V call is TRBV6-6, the J call TRBJ1-6; 7 bases fit TRBD1. The trim removed 6 bases at V and 7 bases at J, leaving 3 bases unmatched. The germline CDR1 and CDR2 sequences are MNHNY and SVGAGI (reference sequence). This CDR3 has 13 amino acids. DNA of the CDR3: TGTGCCAGCAGGGGGACAGCAAATTCACCCCTCCACTTT. It translates to CASRGTANSPLHF.

V usage is TRBV9 and J usage is TRBJ2-2, with D tentatively TRBD1 or TRBD2 (6 bases each). Germline CDR1 and CDR2: SGDLS and YYNGEE. V was shortened by 1 base and J by 7 bases, with 17 bases between the two germline ends. The CDR3 covers 16 residues. The CDR3 sequence: CASSVRGYPGGGELFF. The CDR3 coding sequence is TGTGCCAGCAGCGTAAGGGGGTACCCCGGGGGCGGGGAGCTGTTTTTT.

The chain is built from TRBV3-1 (or the pseudogene TRBV3-2) and TRBJ2-5, with 7 nucleotides matching TRBD1. The V and J ends lost 3 bases and 4 bases, in that order; junction bases with no gene match: 8. Per the germline V gene, CDR1 is LGHDT and CDR2 is YNNKEL (reference sequence). This CDR3 comprises 15 residues. CDR3 nucleotides: TGTGCCAGCAGCCAGGCCACCGGGACAGTAGAGACCCAGTACTTC. It encodes CASSQATGTVETQYF.

The chain has TRBV28 and TRBJ2-2; 16 bases align to TRBD2. This CDR3 region has 19 residues. Per the germline V gene, CDR1 is MDHEN and CDR2 is SYDVKM. Unmatched junction bases numbered 13, after V lost 5 bases and J lost 7 bases. CDR3 amino acids: CASSLRAPGLAGGVGELFF. The CDR3 DNA reads as TGTGCCAGCAGTCTTAGGGCCCCGGGACTAGCGGGAGGGGTCGGGGAGCTGTTTTTT.

The chain joins TRBV10-3 to TRBJ1-2; 7 bases align to TRBD1. The germline V gene encodes CDR1 ENHRY and CDR2 SYGVKD. Trimming removed 6 bases from V and 6 bases from J; junction bases left unmatched: 4. CDR3 size: 12 residues. The DNA of the CDR3 is TGTGCCATCAGAAAAACAGGGGATGGCTACACCTTC. Protein: CAIRKTGDGYTF.